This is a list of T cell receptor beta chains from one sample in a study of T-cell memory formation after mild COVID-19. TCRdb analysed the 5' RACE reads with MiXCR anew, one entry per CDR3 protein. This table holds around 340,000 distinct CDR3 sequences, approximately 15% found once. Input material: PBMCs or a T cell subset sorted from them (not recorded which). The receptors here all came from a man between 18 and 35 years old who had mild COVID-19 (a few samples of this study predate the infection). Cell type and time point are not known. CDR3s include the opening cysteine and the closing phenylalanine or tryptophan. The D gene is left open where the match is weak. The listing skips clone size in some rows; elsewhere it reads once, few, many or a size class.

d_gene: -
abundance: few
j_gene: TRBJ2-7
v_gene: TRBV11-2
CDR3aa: CASSPPVSYEQYF
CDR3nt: TGTGCCAGCAGCCCTCCGGTCAGTTACGAGCAGTACTTC

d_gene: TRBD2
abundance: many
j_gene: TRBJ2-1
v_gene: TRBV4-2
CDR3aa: CASSQGRGLVNEQFF
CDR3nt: TGTGCCAGCAGCCAAGGGCGGGGACTAGTCAATGAGCAGTTCTTC

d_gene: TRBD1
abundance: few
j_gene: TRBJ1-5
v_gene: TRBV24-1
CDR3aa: CATSEPGTGEEDQPQHF
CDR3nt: TGTGCCACCAGTGAGCCTGGGACAGGGGAGGAGGATCAGCCCCAGCATTTT

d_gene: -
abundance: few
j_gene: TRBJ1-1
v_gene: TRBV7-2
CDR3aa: CASSQQENTEAFF
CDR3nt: TGTGCCAGCAGTCAACAGGAGAACACTGAAGCTTTCTTT

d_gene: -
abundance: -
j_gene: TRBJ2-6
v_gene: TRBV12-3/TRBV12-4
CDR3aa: CASSSALPGANVLTF
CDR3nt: TGTGCCAGCAGTTCCGCCCTACCTGGGGCCAACGTCCTGACTTTC

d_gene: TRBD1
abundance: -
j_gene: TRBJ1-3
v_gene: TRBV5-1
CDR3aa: CASRAGTGSPGNTIYF
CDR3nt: TGCGCCAGCAGAGCCGGGACAGGGAGCCCTGGAAACACCATATATTTT

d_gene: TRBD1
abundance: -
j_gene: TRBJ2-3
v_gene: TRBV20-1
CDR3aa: CSASGTGGTDTQYF
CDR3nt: TGCAGTGCTAGTGGGACAGGGGGCACAGATACGCAGTATTTT

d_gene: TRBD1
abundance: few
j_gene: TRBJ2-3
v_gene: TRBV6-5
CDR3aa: CASRGSGTGGDF
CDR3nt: TGTGCCAGCAGGGGATCCGGGACAGGCGGGGATTTT

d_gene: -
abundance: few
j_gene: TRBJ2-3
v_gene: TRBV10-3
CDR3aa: CAISEGGDTQYF
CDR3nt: TGTGCCATCAGTGAAGGGGGAGATACGCAGTATTTT

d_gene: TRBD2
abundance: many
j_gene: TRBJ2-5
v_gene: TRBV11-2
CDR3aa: CASSQIAGMETQYF
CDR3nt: TGTGCCAGCAGCCAAATAGCGGGGATGGAGACCCAGTACTTC

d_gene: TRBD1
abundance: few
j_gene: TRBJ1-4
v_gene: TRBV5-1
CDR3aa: CASSPHPRTGDEKLFF
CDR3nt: TGCGCCAGCAGCCCTCACCCCAGAACAGGGGATGAAAAACTGTTTTTT